Shown below are 12 T cell receptor beta chains from a single sample sequenced in a study of Graves' ophthalmopathy and Graves' hyperthyroidism. TCR beta CDR3 amplification used RNA transcripts. First-round RT-PCR relied on HTBI primers, and a second-round multiplex PCR came next. TCRdb used MiXCR to reprocess the multiplex PCR reads, holding one entry per CDR3 protein. Of some 390,000 distinct CDR3 sequences listed, roughly 18% are singletons. Input material: peripheral blood. The receptors stem from a woman aged 18-29 years with Graves' ophthalmopathy.

This clonotype was observed many times. Written as DNA, the CDR3 is TGTGCCAGCAAGGACGGAAGCTCTGGGGCCAACGTCCTGACTTTC. Protein product: CASKDGSSGANVLTF. V and J are TRBV6-2 or TRBV6-3 and TRBJ2-6; D ambiguous. Trimming took 7 bases from V and 0 from J, leaving 10 bases between them. This CDR3 comprises 15 residues. The germline V gene encodes CDR1 MNHEY and CDR2 SVGEGT.

This clonotype has at least ten counts. The junction does not match germline at one end; this may be a read error. The chain is built from TRBV6-5 and TRBJ1-1; no clear D gene. Per germline, CDR1 MNHEY and CDR2 SVGAGI. The CDR3 consists of 13 residues. Here the CDR3 reads CASSKSGNSEAFF. The CDR3 DNA reads TGTGCCAGCTCGAAGTCTGGGAACTCTGAAGCTTTCTTT.

This clonotype was seen repeatedly, ten times or more. The rearrangement links TRBV5-1 to TRBJ2-4, with D perhaps TRBD1 (6 bases). The V and J ends lost 6 bases and 6 bases respectively, with 13 bases between them. Germline V lookup: CDR1 SGHRS, CDR2 YFSETQ. This CDR3 contains 13 residues. CDR3 DNA sequence: TGCGCCAGCATGACAGACAGGACAAACATTCAGTACTTC. Translation gives CASMTDRTNIQYF.

This clonotype was observed at least ten times. The chain recombines TRBV7-3 with TRBJ1-1; 7 nucleotides align to TRBD1. The CDR3 is made up of 15 amino acids. CDR1 SGHTA and CDR2 FQGTGA come from the germline V gene. Trimming cost V 3 bases and J 1 base; bases outside gene matches: 5. The CDR3 DNA follows: TGTGCCAGCAGCTTTTCCGGGACAGCGAACACTGAAGCTTTCTTT. Amino acids: CASSFSGTANTEAFF.

The chain couples TRBV12-3 or TRBV12-4 to TRBJ1-1, with D possibly TRBD1 on 5 matching bases. There are 10 residues in the CDR3. With 10 bases removed from V and 4 bases from J, the gap between germline ends came to 7 bases. The CDR3 loop reads CATQGTEAFF. CDR3 DNA: TGTGCCACCCAGGGCACTGAAGCTTTCTTT.

Ten or more counts support this clonotype. At one of its ends the junction is not consistent with the germline gene, which may arise from a read error. V is TRBV13 and J is TRBJ1-2, with D uncertain. The CDR3 is made up of 15 amino acids. Per germline, CDR1 PRHDT and CDR2 FYEKMQ (reference sequence). The CDR3 DNA is TGTGCCAGCAGCCGTCTCAACGGATTTCGATATGGCCACACCTTC. Its translation is CASSRLNGFRYGHTF.

This clonotype has at least ten counts. The chain has TRBV18 and TRBJ2-5; tentative D call: TRBD1 (5 bases). The V and J ends lost 1 base and 2 bases respectively, with 8 bases between them. The germline V gene encodes CDR1 KGHSH and CDR2 LQKENI. The CDR3 length is 14 residues. The DNA of the CDR3 is TGTGCCAGCTCACCACTCGACAGACAAGAGACCCAGTACTTC. Protein product: CASSPLDRQETQYF.

Many counts were recorded for this clonotype. This chain uses TRBV11-3 with TRBJ2-2; TRBD1 is a possible D gene (6 bases). The V gene's germline CDR1 is SGHNT and CDR2 YENEEA. The CDR3 is made up of 14 amino acids. Between the trimmed V and J ends, which lost 3 bases and 3 bases, there was a span of 8 bases. CDR3 in DNA: TGTGCCAGCAGCTTCGGACAGTACACCGGGGAGCTGTTTTTT. Translated: CASSFGQYTGELFF.

This clonotype was seen many times. The chain employs TRBV5-1 and TRBJ1-5; TRBD1 aligns across 7 bases. This CDR3 spans 14 amino acids. V lost 4 bases, J lost 7 bases, and 8 bases stayed unmatched. Germline CDR1 SGHRS, CDR2 YFSETQ. The CDR3 sequence: CASSLTGERQPQHF. In DNA form, the CDR3 reads TGCGCCAGCAGCCTCACAGGGGAGAGGCAGCCCCAGCATTTT.

This clonotype showed up just once. The CDR3 DNA follows: TGTGCCACAACCAGTCGGGTGACGGGAGTCTCCGAGCAGTACTTC. This translates into CATTSRVTGVSEQYF. This sequence joins TRBV7-2 and TRBJ2-7; TRBD2 is a possible D gene (6 bases). This CDR3 has 15 residues. Trimming shortened V by 10 bases and J by 6 bases, and 25 bases separated the two germline ends. In germline, CDR1 is SGHTA, CDR2 FQGNSA. Full variable domain (rest looked up from reference TRBV7-2 and TRBJ2-7): GAGVSQSPSNKVTEKGKDVELRCDPISGHTALYWYRQSLGQGLEFLIYFQGNSAPDKSGLPSDRFSAERTGGSVSTLTIQRTQQEDSAVYLCATTSRVTGVSEQYFGPGTRLTVT.

This clonotype was seen only a few times. The J gene is TRBJ2-5, the V gene TRBV6-2 or TRBV6-3, with D possibly being TRBD2 (6 bases). The ends were cut back, 5 bases at V and 1 base at J, with 11 bases in the middle. Germline V gene data show CDR1 as MNHEY and CDR2 as SVGEGT. The CDR3 length is 14 residues. In DNA form, the CDR3 reads TGTGCCAGCAGTGGATATAGCGGCCAAGAGACCCAGTACTTC. Protein product: CASSGYSGQETQYF.

This clonotype was recorded at least ten times. V usage is TRBV5-6 and J usage is TRBJ2-2; the match to TRBD1 covers 9 bases. Germline CDR1 reads SGHDT; CDR2 reads YYEEEE. CDR3 size: 17 residues. V was clipped by 3 bases and J by 6 bases; unmatched bases: 12. Here the CDR3 DNA reads TGTGCCAGCAGCTCGCCTACAGGGGGCAATCTTCCCGGGGAGCTGTTTTTT. This encodes CASSSPTGGNLPGELFF.